The 17 T cell receptor beta chains in this list originate from one sample, sequenced in a study of T cell responses to AZD1222 COVID-19 vaccine. Profiled with immunoSEQ multiplex PCR; TCRdb holds only in-frame clones, not every one. The table includes about 140,000 clones, roughly 93% detected once. The sequencing here drew on peripheral blood, taken after recovery from COVID-19. The source of these receptors is an adult who had recovered from COVID-19.

V is TRBV12-5 and J is TRBJ1-1; no clear D gene. With 1 base removed from V and 2 bases from J, the gap between germline ends came to 5 bases. Germline V gene lookup returns CDR1 LGHNT and CDR2 FRNRAP. The CDR3 totals 13 residues. The CDR3 nucleotides are TGTGCTAGTGGTTTGGGCGGTAACACTGAAGCTTTCTTT. Protein sequence: CASGLGGNTEAFF. Variable domain in full (rest from reference TRBV12-5 and TRBJ1-1): DARVTQTPRHKVTEMGQEVTMRCQPILGHNTVFWYRQTMMQGLELLAYFRNRAPLDDSGMPKDRFSAEMPDATLATLKIQPSEPRDSAVYFCASGLGGNTEAFFGQGTRLTVV.

The chain uses TRBV7-2 and TRBJ2-7; D may be TRBD1 or TRBD2 (5 bases each). Germline V gives CDR1 SGHTA, CDR2 FQGNSA. The V and J ends lost 4 bases and 2 bases respectively, with 12 bases between them. The CDR3 is made up of 14 amino acids. The CDR3 spells CASSYGGAAYEQYF. The CDR3 nucleotides are TGTGCCAGCAGCTATGGGGGTGCGGCCTACGAGCAGTACTTC.

CDR3 amino acids: CASSPSGQGVSAYEQYF. The CDR3 DNA is TGTGCCAGCAGCCCTTCGGGACAGGGGGTTTCAGCCTACGAGCAGTACTTC. The chain employs TRBV28 and TRBJ2-7; 11 nucleotides align to TRBD1. The junction had 12 bases not matched to a gene; V was cut back by 6 bases and J by 2 bases. CDR3 length: 17 residues. Germline CDR1 reads MDHEN; CDR2 reads SYDVKM.

The chain combines TRBV7-9 with TRBJ2-3, with D uncertain. Trimming left V 7 bases short and J 6 bases short, with 20 bases between. This CDR3 is built from 15 residues. Germline CDR1 is SEHNR and CDR2 is FQNEAQ (reference sequence). The CDR3 bases are TGTGCCAGCACCCCTCCCGGCGGTCCCGGGGATACGCAGTATTTT. It specifies CASTPPGGPGDTQYF.

The chain carries TRBV18 and TRBJ1-2; 9 bases match TRBD1. The trim removed 3 bases at V and 8 bases at J, leaving 7 bases unmatched. Germline V gene data show CDR1 as KGHSH and CDR2 as LQKENI. The CDR3 has 14 amino acids. This CDR3 reads CASSPRTGEEGYTF. The CDR3 DNA reads TGTGCCAGCTCACCCCGGACAGGGGAAGAGGGCTACACCTTC.

The chain has TRBV5-4 and TRBJ2-5, with D maybe TRBD1 (5 bases). The CDR3 loop spans 14 amino acids. V gave up 2 bases and J gave up 5 bases, with 13 bases separating them. Germline V gives CDR1 SGHNT, CDR2 YYREEE (reference sequence). CDR3 loop: CASSLARAGETQYF. The CDR3 DNA reads as TGTGCCAGCAGCTTAGCCAGGGCAGGGGAGACCCAGTACTTC.

V gene TRBV29-1 combines with J gene TRBJ2-4, with 10 bases identical to TRBD1. J was trimmed by 11 bases and V by 3 bases; bases with no gene match: 10. Per the germline V gene, CDR1 is SQVTM and CDR2 is ANQGSEA. CDR3 length: 14 residues. As DNA, the CDR3 is TGCAGCGTTGAGGGACAGGGGCAAACGGGGGTTCAGTACTTC. It yields the protein CSVEGQGQTGVQYF.

J is TRBJ1-2 and V is TRBV19; a weak D match, TRBD1 (5 bases). Germline CDR1 is LNHDA and CDR2 is SQIVND (reference sequence). The CDR3 is 13 amino acids. Deletions cut 6 bases from V and 1 base from J, with 9 bases between. The CDR3 coding sequence is TGTGCCAGTAGGAGGGACGGTAACTATGGCTACACCTTC. Residues: CASRRDGNYGYTF.

The chain links TRBV19 to TRBJ1-1; D might be TRBD1 (6 bases). Germline V gene sequence: CDR1 LNHDA, CDR2 SQIVND (reference sequence). The length of the CDR3 is 13 residues. V dropped 6 bases and J dropped 0 bases, with 8 bases sitting between them. CDR3 sequence (DNA): TGTGCCAGTAGCGGACAGATGAACACTGAAGCTTTCTTT. Its protein product is CASSGQMNTEAFF.

This chain links TRBV19 with TRBJ2-7; D not resolved. The CDR3 is 14 residues long. V was pared by 1 base and J by 1 base, with 8 bases between. Looked up from germline, CDR1 is LNHDA and CDR2 is SQIVND (reference sequence). CDR3 sequence: CASSIAVESYEQYF. The CDR3 DNA reads TGTGCCAGTAGTATAGCGGTCGAATCCTACGAGCAGTACTTC. Filled out from reference TRBV19 and TRBJ2-7, the complete variable domain reads DGGITQSPKYLFRKEGQNVTLSCEQNLNHDAMYWYRQDPGQGLRLIYYSQIVNDFQKGDIAEGYSVSREKKESFPLTVTSAQKNPTAFYLCASSIAVESYEQYFGPGTRLTVT.

The CDR3 nucleotides are TGCGCCAGCAGCCAACCCCTTAGGGGGGCCAGCACTGAAGCTTTCTTT. Amino acid sequence: CASSQPLRGASTEAFF. The chain uses TRBV4-1 and TRBJ1-1, with D maybe TRBD1 (6 bases). CDR1 MGHRA and CDR2 YSYEKL come from the germline V gene. V was cut by 2 bases and J by 4 bases, with 17 bases left in between. The CDR3 contains 16 residues.

The rearrangement uses TRBV2 and TRBJ2-1, with 10 positions matching TRBD2. The CDR3 spans 16 residues. V lost 7 bases, J lost 4 bases, and 10 bases stayed unmatched. CDR1 and CDR2 from the germline V gene are SNHLY and FYNNEI. The CDR3, as DNA: TGTGCCAGCACCCTCGAGAGCGGGAGGGCGTACAATGAGCAGTTCTTC. It is translated as CASTLESGRAYNEQFF.

The J gene is TRBJ2-5, the V gene TRBV9; 9 bases align to TRBD2. The CDR3 has 16 residues. The J segment lost 4 bases and the V segment lost 1 base, leaving 8 bases of the junction unmatched. Per the germline V gene, CDR1 is SGDLS and CDR2 is YYNGEE. The CDR3 reads CASSVWNSGSTETQYF. For the CDR3, the DNA is TGTGCCAGCAGCGTATGGAATAGCGGGAGCACAGAGACCCAGTACTTC.

This clone came up a few times. The chain links TRBV3-1 (or the pseudogene TRBV3-2) to TRBJ1-2; no reliable D call. The germline gives CDR1 LGHDT, CDR2 YNNKEL (reference sequence). Trimming cost V 0 bases and J 6 bases, with 23 bases left between them. The CDR3 contains 18 residues. CDR3 DNA sequence: TGTGCCAGCAGCCAAGAAGTCTATCGTCACTCGAGGGTGGATGGCTACACCTTC. Translation: CASSQEVYRHSRVDGYTF.

The rearrangement links TRBV7-8 to TRBJ2-1; TRBD2 matches 8 bases. The CDR3 sequence is 17 residues long. V shed 4 bases and J 6 bases; nucleotides not matched to a gene: 14. Germline V gene lookup returns CDR1 SGHVS and CDR2 FQNEAQ. The CDR3 loop reads CASSSNGGRIIRNEQFF. The CDR3 nucleotides read TGTGCCAGCAGCTCCAACGGCGGGAGGATCATTCGCAATGAGCAGTTCTTC. The whole variable domain, filled in from reference TRBV7-8 and TRBJ2-1, reads GAGVSQSPRYKVAKRGQDVALRCDPISGHVSLFWYQQALGQGPEFLTYFQNEAQLDKSGLPSDRFFAERPEGSVSTLKIQRTQQEDSAVYLCASSSNGGRIIRNEQFFGPGTRLTVL.

The chain employs TRBV18 and TRBJ1-5; D is perhaps TRBD1 (6 bases). The CDR3 is made up of 12 amino acids. Trimming removed 5 bases from V and 5 bases from J, with 7 bases in between. Germline V gene data show CDR1 as KGHSH and CDR2 as LQKENI. CDR3 loop: CASSAGDQPQHF. As DNA, the CDR3 is TGTGCCAGCTCAGCAGGGGATCAGCCCCAGCATTTT.

The V call is TRBV29-1, the J call TRBJ1-2, with D hard to call. Deletions cut 1 base from V and 3 bases from J, with 15 bases between. CDR1 SQVTM and CDR2 ANQGSEA come from the germline V gene. The CDR3 consists of 15 residues. The DNA of the CDR3 is TGCAGCGTTGAAGGGGCTCCCCGGGCAGACTATGGCTACACCTTC. Translating it yields CSVEGAPRADYGYTF. The variable domain in full, completed from reference TRBV29-1 and TRBJ1-2, reads SAVISQKPSRDICQRGTSLTIQCQVDSQVTMMFWYRQQPGQSLTLIATANQGSEATYESGFVIDKFPISRPNLTFSTLTVSNMSPEDSSIYLCSVEGAPRADYGYTFGSGTRLTVV.